The 11 T cell receptor beta chains given below trace back to one sample, sequenced in a study of cytomegalovirus exposure and HLA in healthy donors. Use of 60 Vbeta and 13 Jbeta primers characterized the PCR. Assay used: immunoSEQ multiplex PCR; TCRdb lists only in-frame clones, some missing. Of about 150,000 clones in the sample, about 76% were seen once. Sequencing input: PBMCs. The receptors were sampled from a male donor in good health and CMV-seronegative.

The chain recombines TRBV18 with TRBJ2-3; 9 nucleotides agree with TRBD1. Germline V gene data show CDR1 as KGHSH and CDR2 as LQKENI. V lost 4 bases and J lost 0; bases outside the gene matches: 8. The CDR3 extends over 17 amino acids. CDR3 sequence: CASSLEQGAGSTDTQYF. The CDR3 nucleotides are TGTGCCAGCTCACTAGAACAGGGGGCTGGGAGCACAGATACGCAGTATTTT.

The J gene is TRBJ1-4, the V gene TRBV5-1; 7 bases map to TRBD1. The CDR3 length is 17 residues. J was trimmed by 6 bases and V by 5 bases; bases with no gene match: 16. Germline CDR1 and CDR2: SGHRS and YFSETQ. CDR3 coding DNA: TGCGCCAGCAGGTTGCCGATTTTAGGGGGCGCGGATGAAAAACTGTTTTTT. This sequence encodes CASRLPILGGADEKLFF. Together with reference TRBV5-1 and TRBJ1-4, the CDR3 gives the full variable domain: KAGVTQTPRYLIKTRGQQVTLSCSPISGHRSVSWYQQTPGQGLQFLFEYFSETQRNKGNFPGRFSGRQFSNSRSEMNVSTLELGDSALYLCASRLPILGGADEKLFFGSGTQLSVL.

This chain connects TRBV11-2 to TRBJ2-7; 7 bases are shared with TRBD2. The CDR3 consists of 14 residues. Germline CDR1 is SGHAT and CDR2 is FQNNGV. The junction had 3 bases not matched to a gene; V was cut back by 1 base and J by 3 bases. The CDR3 is CASSLALADYEQYF. DNA for the CDR3: TGTGCCAGCAGCTTAGCGCTAGCGGACTACGAGCAGTACTTC.

Only one count was recorded for this clone. The genes are TRBV18 and TRBJ2-1; 8 bases map to TRBD1. Germline lookup yields CDR1 KGHSH and CDR2 LQKENI. V shed 5 bases, J shed 4 bases, and the junction held 7 bases outside the gene matches. The CDR3 has 15 amino acids. CDR3 in DNA: TGTGCCAGCTCAGCGACCGGGACAGGTTACAATGAGCAGTTCTTC. This gives the protein CASSATGTGYNEQFF.

The V and J genes are TRBV7-8 and TRBJ1-1; D unresolved. The CDR3 covers 14 residues. V lost 1 base to trimming and J lost 0 bases, with 6 bases between them. CDR1 SGHVS and CDR2 FQNEAQ come from the germline V gene. CDR3 coding DNA: TGTGCCAGCAGCTTAGTGGCAATGAACACTGAAGCTTTCTTT. The encoded protein is CASSLVAMNTEAFF.

In its sample, this clone was seen a few times. The chain has TRBV29-1 and TRBJ1-2; no reliable D call. Germline V gene data show CDR1 as SQVTM and CDR2 as ANQGSEA. Trimming shortened V by 4 bases and J by 6 bases, and 12 bases separated the two germline ends. The CDR3 sequence is 12 residues long. CDR3 sequence reads: CSVGQREDGYTF. In DNA form, the CDR3 reads TGCAGCGTTGGTCAGCGGGAAGATGGCTACACCTTC.

The rearrangement links TRBV4-3 to TRBJ2-1; tentatively, D is TRBD2 (5 bases). Per germline, CDR1 LGHNA and CDR2 YSLEER. This CDR3 contains 16 residues. The V and J ends lost 4 bases and 6 bases respectively, with 19 bases between them. The CDR3 coding sequence is TGCGCCAGCAGCCCGTCGGAGGCCGGTGACTCCAATGAGCAGTTCTTC. As protein: CASSPSEAGDSNEQFF.

This chain uses TRBV6-1 with TRBJ2-3, with D perhaps matching TRBD2 (5 bases). The ends were cut back, 6 bases at V and 3 bases at J, with 16 bases in the middle. The germline CDR1 and CDR2 sequences are MNHNS and SASEGT. The CDR3 length is 15 residues. CDR3 bases: TGTGCCAGCAGGGCGCTAGAGGGCAGAACAGATACGCAGTATTTT. It encodes CASRALEGRTDTQYF.

This rearrangement joins TRBV5-6 to TRBJ2-3; D is undetermined. Trimming pared 2 bases from V and 0 bases from J, leaving 7 bases between. The CDR3 is 14 amino acids. The germline V gene encodes CDR1 SGHDT and CDR2 YYEEEE. The CDR3 loop reads CASSLTGSTDTQYF. The DNA for the CDR3 is TGTGCCAGCAGCTTAACGGGTAGCACAGATACGCAGTATTTT.

In nucleotides, the CDR3 is TGTGCCACCCCGGACATGGCTTATAATTCACCCCTCCACTTT. Translation: CATPDMAYNSPLHF. The chain recombines TRBV27 with TRBJ1-6, with D possibly matching TRBD1 (5 bases). This CDR3 has 14 residues. Germline V lookup: CDR1 MNHEY, CDR2 SMNVEV (reference sequence). The V end was cut by 10 bases, the J end by 4 bases, with 14 bases between.

The V gene is TRBV19, the J gene TRBJ2-5; unclear D gene. The J call may not be correct, given that the DNA end is closer to TRBJ2-7. The CDR3 runs to 14 residues. Germline V gene sequence: CDR1 LNHDA, CDR2 SQIVND (reference sequence). CDR3 sequence reads: CASSKARENYEQYF. The CDR3 nucleotides are TGTGCCAGTAGTAAGGCCCGTGAGAACTACGAGCAGTACTTC.